One sample yielded the 21 T cell receptor beta chains listed below, sequenced in a study of CD8 T cells in ankylosing spondylitis. TCRdb analysed the 5' RACE reads with MiXCR anew, one entry per CDR3 protein. The sample contains 150,000 or so distinct CDR3 sequences, around 17% of which appear only once. The specimen sequenced was blood, either unsorted or a sorted T cell fraction (not recorded which). The receptors were sampled from a male donor with ankylosing spondylitis or in good health (not recorded which).

This clonotype was seen once. This sequence joins TRBV7-9 and TRBJ2-1; 11 positions agree with TRBD2. The ends lost 3 bases at V and 10 bases at J; junction bases unmatched: 8. CDR3 length equals 15 residues. Germline V gene data show CDR1 as SEHNR and CDR2 as FQNEAQ (reference sequence). The CDR3 here is CASSLELAGVREQFF. CDR3 nucleotide sequence: TGTGCCAGCAGCTTGGAACTAGCGGGAGTAAGGGAGCAGTTCTTC.

This rearrangement joins TRBV28 to TRBJ2-5; D is possibly TRBD1 (5 bases). Looked up from germline, CDR1 is MDHEN and CDR2 is SYDVKM. This CDR3 contains 15 residues. Trimming pared 5 bases from V and 0 bases from J, leaving 13 bases between. The CDR3 coding sequence is TGTGCCAGCAGTCCCCCAGGCAGGGACCAAGAGACCCAGTACTTC. Protein product: CASSPPGRDQETQYF. Supplemented by reference TRBV28 and TRBJ2-5, the full variable domain reads DVKVTQSSRYLVKRTGEKVFLECVQDMDHENMFWYRQDPGLGLRLIYFSYDVKMKEKGDIPEGYSVSREKKERFSLILESASTNQTSMYLCASSPPGRDQETQYFGPGTRLLVL.

The sample holds many counts of this clonotype. V is TRBV4-1 and J is TRBJ2-1, with TRBD2 matching over 10 bases. The CDR3 is 16 residues long. Germline V gene data show CDR1 as MGHRA and CDR2 as YSYEKL. The junction had 4 bases not matched to a gene; V was cut back by 4 bases and J by 1 base. CDR3 DNA sequence: TGCGCCAGCAGCCCGATAGCGGGAGGATCCTACAATGAGCAGTTCTTC. This encodes CASSPIAGGSYNEQFF.

The table lists this clonotype with a few counts. The chain links TRBV18 to TRBJ2-3, with D possibly being TRBD2 (6 bases). The germline V gene has CDR1 KGHSH and CDR2 LQKENI. Trimming stripped 1 base from V and 3 bases from J, with 14 bases between. The CDR3 has 16 residues. CDR3 in amino acids: CASSPLALGGTDTQYF. The DNA of the CDR3 is TGTGCCAGCTCACCACTAGCCCTGGGAGGAACAGATACGCAGTATTTT.

This clonotype was counted many times. V gene TRBV15 combines with J gene TRBJ1-3, with a possible D match to TRBD1 (6 bases). The germline V gene encodes CDR1 LNHNV and CDR2 YYDKDF (reference sequence). The CDR3 has 16 residues. Trimming cost V 0 bases and J 2 bases, with 11 bases left between them. DNA for the CDR3: TGTGCCACCAGCAGAGATAGGGGGTTGACTGGAAACACCATATATTTT. This encodes CATSRDRGLTGNTIYF.

V gene TRBV18 combines with J gene TRBJ2-6; TRBD2 matches at 13 bases. The CDR3 totals 18 residues. The germline V gene has CDR1 KGHSH and CDR2 LQKENI. With 0 bases clipped from V and 1 base from J, the junction kept 0 bases outside the gene matches. DNA of the CDR3: TGTGCCAGCTCACCACCGGGACTAGCGGGGTCTGGGGCCAACGTCCTGACTTTC. It is translated as CASSPPGLAGSGANVLTF.

This clonotype was observed a few times. The CDR3 region has the DNA TGTGCCAGCAGCTTAAGAGGGGTCGAGCAGTACTTC. As protein: CASSLRGVEQYF. The chain uses TRBV7-6 and TRBJ2-7; D assignment may be TRBD1 or TRBD2 (5 bases each). The germline CDR1 and CDR2 sequences are SGHVS and FNYEAQ. Trimming took 2 bases from V and 6 from J, leaving 8 bases between them. The CDR3 has 12 amino acids.

This clonotype was seen just once. V is TRBV16 and J is TRBJ1-1; 9 positions agree with TRBD1. Germline V gives CDR1 KGHSY, CDR2 FQNENV. Trimming took 4 bases from V and 5 from J; bases not matched to a gene: 11. CDR3 size: 16 residues. The DNA for the CDR3 is TGTGCCAGCAGCCTGAGGACAGGGGACTTACTTACTGAAGCTTTCTTT. Translating it yields CASSLRTGDLLTEAFF.

This rearrangement joins TRBV28 to TRBJ2-4; D ambiguous. The CDR3 contains 14 residues. Trimming left V 3 bases short and J 0 bases short, with 6 bases between. Germline V gene data show CDR1 as MDHEN and CDR2 as SYDVKM. CDR3 DNA sequence: TGTGCCAGCAGTTTGAGACTAGCCAAAAACATTCAGTACTTC. Its protein is CASSLRLAKNIQYF.

As regards this clonotype: At one end the junction does not follow the germline gene, possibly because of a read error. The rearrangement uses TRBV7-9 and TRBJ1-1; no reliable D call. This CDR3 contains 14 residues. Germline V gene data show CDR1 as SEHNR and CDR2 as FQNEAQ (reference sequence). The CDR3 DNA sequence: TGTACCAGCAGCTTATTTGGGTCGAACACTGAAGCTTTCTTT. Its protein is CTSSLFGSNTEAFF. Filled out from reference TRBV7-9 and TRBJ1-1, the complete variable domain reads DTGVSQNPRHKITKRGQNVTFRCDPISEHNRLYWYRQTLGQGPEFLTYFQNEAQLEKSRLLSDRFSAERPKGSFSTLEIQRTEQGDSAMYLCTSSLFGSNTEAFFGQGTRLTVV.

This clonotype was detected ten times or more. This chain links TRBV5-1 with TRBJ2-7; TRBD2 might be the D (6 bases). The germline V gene has CDR1 SGHRS and CDR2 YFSETQ. CDR3 size: 15 residues. The V gene lost 5 bases and the J gene lost 7 bases, with 22 bases spanning the gap. The CDR3 DNA reads TGCGCCAGCAGAATCGACGGGAGCGCCTTCCGGGAGCAGTACTTC. Amino acid sequence: CASRIDGSAFREQYF. Full variable domain (rest looked up from reference TRBV5-1 and TRBJ2-7): KAGVTQTPRYLIKTRGQQVTLSCSPISGHRSVSWYQQTPGQGLQFLFEYFSETQRNKGNFPGRFSGRQFSNSRSEMNVSTLELGDSALYLCASRIDGSAFREQYFGPGTRLTVT.

This clonotype has just a few counts. The chain links TRBV28 to TRBJ2-7; D possibly corresponds to TRBD1 (5 bases). CDR1 MDHEN and CDR2 SYDVKM come from the germline V gene. The CDR3 sequence is 14 residues long. V dropped 8 bases and J dropped 3 bases, with 17 bases sitting between them. CDR3 bases: TGTGCCAGCCGCCCGCTTCCGACAGACTACGAGCAGTACTTC. This encodes CASRPLPTDYEQYF.

This clonotype was seen at least ten times. This rearrangement joins TRBV20-1 to TRBJ2-3; 10 nucleotides agree with TRBD2. This CDR3 contains 15 residues. Germline values: CDR1 DFQATT, CDR2 SNEGSKA (reference sequence). Trimming cost V 6 bases and J 1 base; bases outside gene matches: 7. For the CDR3, the DNA is TGCAGTGCCACAACTAGCGGGATTGGCACAGATACGCAGTATTTT. Amino acid sequence: CSATTSGIGTDTQYF.

This clonotype was found many times. The rearrangement links TRBV20-1 to TRBJ2-7; D is possibly TRBD2 (6 bases). Per the germline V gene, CDR1 is DFQATT and CDR2 is SNEGSKA (reference sequence). This CDR3 is 18 amino acids long. Trimming cost V 0 bases and J 5 bases, with 26 bases left between them. The CDR3 region is CSARDTRSPLAVYDEQYF. CDR3 nucleotide sequence: TGCAGTGCTAGAGATACGCGCAGCCCATTAGCGGTCTACGACGAGCAGTACTTC.

This chain links TRBV29-1 with TRBJ2-3, with 7 nucleotides matching TRBD2. The CDR3 loop spans 14 amino acids. With V trimmed by 4 bases and J by 0 bases, 4 bases remained unmatched. Germline CDR1 is SQVTM and CDR2 is ANQGSEA. CDR3 nucleotides: TGCAGCGTTGGGGGGGGACTGAGCACAGATACGCAGTATTTT. It encodes CSVGGGLSTDTQYF.

The rearrangement joins TRBV28 to TRBJ1-2; possibly TRBD1 for D (5 bases). The V gene's germline CDR1 is MDHEN and CDR2 SYDVKM. Deletions cut 7 bases from V and 5 bases from J, with 17 bases between. The CDR3 runs to 14 residues. The CDR3 coding sequence is TGTGCCAGCACTCTCTCGACAGAATATTATGGCTACACCTTC. It encodes CASTLSTEYYGYTF.

This chain links TRBV20-1 with TRBJ2-7; D ambiguous. The CDR3 is made up of 15 amino acids. V gave up 1 base and J gave up 0 bases, with 13 bases separating them. Per the germline V gene, CDR1 is DFQATT and CDR2 is SNEGSKA (reference sequence). The CDR3 reads CSARATETSSYEQYF. The CDR3 region has the DNA TGCAGTGCTAGAGCAACGGAGACAAGCTCCTACGAGCAGTACTTC.

This clonotype was found a few times. The chain carries TRBV25-1 and TRBJ2-2, with D perhaps TRBD1 (6 bases). V dropped 4 bases and J dropped 1 base, with 19 bases sitting between them. This CDR3 spans 18 amino acids. Germline V gene data show CDR1 as MGHDK and CDR2 as SYGVNS. CDR3 DNA: TGTGCCAGCAGTGGCCCAATCGACAGGCCTAGGAACACCGGGGAGCTGTTTTTT. Translating gives CASSGPIDRPRNTGELFF. Looking up the rest from reference TRBV25-1 and TRBJ2-2 gives the full variable domain: EADIYQTPRYLVIGTGKKITLECSQTMGHDKMYWYQQDPGMELHLIHYSYGVNSTEKGDLSSESTVSRIRTEHFPLTLESARPSHTSQYLCASSGPIDRPRNTGELFFGEGSRLTVL.

The table lists this clonotype with many counts. J is TRBJ2-3 and V is TRBV20-1, with TRBD2 matching over 9 bases. Germline V CDR1 and CDR2: DFQATT, SNEGSKA (reference sequence). After removal of 4 bases from V and 0 bases from J, the junction contained 17 bases not matched to a gene. The CDR3 length is 19 residues. This CDR3 is CSATERAGGPQKSTDTQYF. As DNA, the CDR3 is TGCAGTGCTACCGAGAGGGCGGGAGGGCCCCAGAAGAGCACAGATACGCAGTATTTT.

This clonotype occurred a few times. CDR3 DNA sequence: TGTGCCAGCAGTTCGGGCGGAGTACAAGAGACCCAGTACTTC. It translates to CASSSGGVQETQYF. The rearrangement links TRBV28 to TRBJ2-5; D gene unclear. The length of the CDR3 is 14 residues. CDR1 and CDR2 from the germline V gene are MDHEN and SYDVKM. V lost 4 bases, J lost 2 bases, and 11 bases lay in between.

This clonotype was observed a handful of times. This chain connects TRBV19 to TRBJ1-2; 8 bases are a match to TRBD1. Germline loops: CDR1 LNHDA, CDR2 SQIVND (reference sequence). Trimming removed 5 bases from V and 4 bases from J; junction bases left unmatched: 12. The CDR3 has 16 residues. The CDR3 loop reads CASSVDRAGMFYGYTF. The CDR3 DNA follows: TGTGCCAGTAGTGTGGACAGGGCCGGGATGTTCTATGGCTACACCTTC. Together with reference TRBV19 and TRBJ1-2, the CDR3 gives the full variable domain: DGGITQSPKYLFRKEGQNVTLSCEQNLNHDAMYWYRQDPGQGLRLIYYSQIVNDFQKGDIAEGYSVSREKKESFPLTVTSAQKNPTAFYLCASSVDRAGMFYGYTFGSGTRLTVV.